The clone carrying this T cell receptor (beta chain) appeared a few times. The source of the sample is a study of T-cell reconstitution after alpha-beta-depleted transplantation in children. CDR1 is SGHRS and CDR2 is YFSETQ in the germline V gene. V gave up 4 bases and J gave up 8 bases, with 18 bases separating them. This CDR3 spans 14 amino acids. A TCRbeta library incorporating unique molecular identifiers was prepared. Each CDR3 protein is one row after TCRdb ran MiXCR on the PCR reads. The sample consists of 400,000 to 500,000 distinct CDR3 sequences, roughly a tenth of them appearing once. This clonotype originated in a human donor who donated a stem cell graft to a child with acute myeloid leukemia. The specimen comprised PBMCs from the stem cell graft donor, sampled from the stem cell graft. This chain joins TRBV5-1 and TRBJ1-2; a weak D match, TRBD1 (5 bases). This chain's CDR3 is CASSRRVWGYGYTF. CDR3 sequence (DNA): TGCGCCAGCAGCCGGCGTGTTTGGGGGTACGGCTACACCTTC.